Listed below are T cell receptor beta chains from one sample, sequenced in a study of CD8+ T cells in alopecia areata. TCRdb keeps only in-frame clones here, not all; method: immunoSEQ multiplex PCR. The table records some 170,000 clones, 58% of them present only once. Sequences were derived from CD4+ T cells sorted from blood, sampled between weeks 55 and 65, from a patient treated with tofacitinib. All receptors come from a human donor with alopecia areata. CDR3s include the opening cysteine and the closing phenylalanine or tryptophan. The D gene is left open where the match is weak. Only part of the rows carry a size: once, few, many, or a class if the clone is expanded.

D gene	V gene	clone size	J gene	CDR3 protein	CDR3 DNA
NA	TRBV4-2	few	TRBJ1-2	CASSQGAGISYGYTF	TGTGCCAGCAGCCAAGGTGCGGGGATCAGCTATGGCTACACCTTC
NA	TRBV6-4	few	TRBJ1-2	CASRVHPRGDYGYTF	TGTGCCAGCAGGGTACACCCAAGGGGAGACTATGGCTACACCTTC
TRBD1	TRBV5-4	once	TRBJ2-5	CASSLGPTGGEETQYF	TGTGCCAGCAGCTTGGGCCCGACAGGGGGCGAAGAGACCCAGTACTTC
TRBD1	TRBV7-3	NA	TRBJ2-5	CASSTTGAETQYF	TGTGCCAGCAGCACGACAGGGGCGGAGACCCAGTACTTC
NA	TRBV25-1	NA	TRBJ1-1	CASSAIKVRAGTEAFF	TGTGCCAGCAGTGCCATTAAGGTCAGGGCGGGGACTGAAGCTTTCTTT
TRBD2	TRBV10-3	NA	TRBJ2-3	CAISTSGGYADTQYF	TGTGCCATCAGCACTAGCGGGGGTTACGCAGATACGCAGTATTTT
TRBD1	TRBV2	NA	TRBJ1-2	CASSLGQGNYGYTF	TGTGCCAGCAGCCTCGGACAGGGGAACTATGGCTACACCTTC
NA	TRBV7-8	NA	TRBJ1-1	CASSPYPDWGLNTEAFF	TGTGCCAGCAGCCCATACCCCGACTGGGGCTTGAACACTGAAGCTTTCTTT
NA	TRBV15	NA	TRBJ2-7	CATSRETGPGPYEQYF	TGTGCCACCAGCAGAGAAACGGGGCCAGGTCCCTACGAGCAGTACTTC
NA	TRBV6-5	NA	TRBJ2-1	CASSYSGGRNEQFF	TGTGCCAGCAGTTACTCGGGCGGGCGGAATGAGCAGTTCTTC
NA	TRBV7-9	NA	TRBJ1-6	CASSLDLPNSPLHF	TGTGCCAGCAGCTTAGATCTCCCTAATTCACCCCTCCACTTT
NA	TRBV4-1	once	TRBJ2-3	CASSQDERGVTDTQYF	TGCGCCAGCAGCCAAGATGAACGGGGAGTCACAGATACGCAGTATTTT
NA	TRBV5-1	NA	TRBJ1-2	CASSLAEDLDGYTF	TGCGCCAGCAGCTTGGCCGAGGATCTTGATGGCTACACCTTC
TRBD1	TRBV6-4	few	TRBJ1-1	CASSVDRANTEAFF	TGTGCCAGCAGTGTCGACAGGGCGAACACTGAAGCTTTCTTT
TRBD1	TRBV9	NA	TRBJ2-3	CASSKRQGPSTDTQYF	TGTGCCAGCAGCAAACGACAGGGGCCTAGCACAGATACGCAGTATTTT
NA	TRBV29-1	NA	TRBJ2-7	CSVAHDPRASEQYF	TGCAGCGTTGCCCACGACCCAAGGGCTTCCGAGCAGTACTTC
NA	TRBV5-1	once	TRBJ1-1	CASSLAGSTEAFF	TGCGCCAGCAGCTTGGCTGGGAGCACTGAAGCTTTCTTT
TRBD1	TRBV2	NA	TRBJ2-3	CASSEYARGTDTQYF	TGTGCCAGCAGTGAATATGCCAGGGGGACAGATACGCAGTATTTT
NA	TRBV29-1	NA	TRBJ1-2	CSVGERTYGYTF	TGCAGCGTTGGAGAGAGAACCTATGGCTACACCTTC
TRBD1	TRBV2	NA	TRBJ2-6	CASSQTGTGAGANVLTF	TGTGCCAGCAGTCAGACCGGGACAGGGGCTGGGGCCAACGTCCTGACTTTC
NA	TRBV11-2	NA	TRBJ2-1	CASSLQRSYEQFF	TGTGCCAGCAGCTTACAAAGGTCGTATGAGCAGTTCTTC
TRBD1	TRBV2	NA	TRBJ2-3	CASSDPGGHTDTQYF	TGTGCCAGCAGTGACCCAGGGGGCCACACAGATACGCAGTATTTT
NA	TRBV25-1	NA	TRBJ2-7	CASSEWDLGYEQYF	TGTGCCAGCAGTGAATGGGACCTGGGCTACGAGCAGTACTTC
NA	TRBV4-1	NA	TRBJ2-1	CASSQDLERYNEQFF	TGCGCCAGCAGCCAAGATTTGGAGCGTTATAATGAGCAGTTCTTC
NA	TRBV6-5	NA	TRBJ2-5	CASRGREGRETQYF	TGTGCCAGCAGGGGCCGAGAAGGGCGGGAGACCCAGTACTTC
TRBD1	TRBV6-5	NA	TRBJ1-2	CASSYSRQGYGYTF	TGTGCCAGCAGTTACTCAAGACAGGGCTATGGCTACACCTTC
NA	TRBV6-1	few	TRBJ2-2	CASSPGNTGELFF	TGTGCCAGCAGCCCGGGAAACACCGGGGAGCTGTTTTTT
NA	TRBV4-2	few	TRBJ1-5	CASSQGVSSNQPQHF	TGTGCCAGCAGCCAAGGGGTCTCTAGCAATCAGCCCCAGCATTTT
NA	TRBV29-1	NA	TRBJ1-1	CSVSGRQNTEAFF	TGCAGCGTTTCGGGACGGCAGAACACTGAAGCTTTCTTT
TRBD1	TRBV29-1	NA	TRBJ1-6	CSVLTGGTPYSYNSPLHF	TGCAGCGTCCTGACAGGGGGAACCCCATACTCCTATAATTCACCCCTCCACTTT
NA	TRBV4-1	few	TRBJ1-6	CASSPRQPKTQGYNSPLHF	TGCGCCAGCAGCCCAAGACAACCCAAAACACAGGGCTATAATTCACCCCTCCACTTT
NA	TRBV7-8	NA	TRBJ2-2	CASSQSGTDTGELFF	TGTGCCAGCAGTCAAAGCGGGACAGACACCGGGGAGCTGTTTTTT
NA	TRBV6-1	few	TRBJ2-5	CATGTGGETQYF	TGTGCCACCGGAACGGGCGGTGAGACCCAGTACTTC
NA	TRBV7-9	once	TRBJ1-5	CASSFIGGNGNQPQHF	TGTGCCAGCAGCTTTATCGGGGGAAATGGCAATCAGCCCCAGCATTTT
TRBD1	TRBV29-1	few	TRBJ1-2	CSVEEQGVNYGYTF	TGCAGCGTTGAGGAACAGGGGGTCAACTATGGCTACACCTTC
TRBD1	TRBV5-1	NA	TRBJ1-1	CASSLGQGGTEAFF	TGCGCCAGCAGCCTCGGACAGGGTGGCACTGAAGCTTTCTTT
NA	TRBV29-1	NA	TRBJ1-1	CSVEDGGVNTEAFF	TGCAGCGTTGAAGACGGGGGCGTCAACACTGAAGCTTTCTTT
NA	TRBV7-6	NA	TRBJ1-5	CASSLEADSNQPQHF	TGTGCCAGCAGCTTAGAGGCCGATAGCAATCAGCCCCAGCATTTT
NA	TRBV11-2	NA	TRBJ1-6	CASSPRAGSNSPLHF	TGTGCCAGCAGCCCCCGGGCAGGGAGTAATTCACCCCTCCACTTT
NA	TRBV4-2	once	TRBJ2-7	CASSQDLSLWSGAPYEQYF	TGTGCCAGCAGCCAAGATTTAAGTCTGTGGTCGGGGGCCCCCTACGAGCAGTACTTC
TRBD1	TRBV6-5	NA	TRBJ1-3	CASSPGTAGNTIYF	TGTGCCAGCAGCCCAGGGACAGCTGGAAACACCATATATTTT
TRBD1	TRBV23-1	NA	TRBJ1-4	CASSQLVGGDEKLFF	TGCGCCAGCAGTCAGTTAGTAGGGGGCGATGAAAAACTGTTTTTT
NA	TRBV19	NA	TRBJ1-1	CASNHRERSVAFF	TGTGCCAGTAATCACAGGGAACGATCGGTTGCTTTCTTT
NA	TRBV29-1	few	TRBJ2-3	CSVVPAGGSTDTQYF	TGCAGCGTTGTCCCCGCAGGGGGGAGCACAGATACGCAGTATTTT
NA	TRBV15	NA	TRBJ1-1	CATSTRTDTGAFF	TGTGCCACCAGCACTAGGACAGACACAGGAGCTTTCTTT
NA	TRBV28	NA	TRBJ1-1	CASSWGINTEAFF	TGTGCCAGCAGTTGGGGCATCAACACTGAAGCTTTCTTT
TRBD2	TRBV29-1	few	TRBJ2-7	CSVASGGASSYEQYF	TGCAGCGTTGCTAGCGGGGGGGCGAGCTCCTACGAGCAGTACTTC
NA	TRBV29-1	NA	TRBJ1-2	CSAIPVNYGYTF	TGCAGCGCTATCCCCGTTAACTATGGCTACACCTTC
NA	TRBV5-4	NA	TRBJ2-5	CASSLQWGEQETQYF	TGTGCCAGCAGCCTGCAATGGGGCGAGCAAGAGACCCAGTACTTC